A selection of T cell receptor beta chains follows, all from one sample in a study of T cell changes during pregnancy in multiple sclerosis. Produced via immunoSEQ multiplex PCR; TCRdb's table is partial and in-frame only. The sample includes about 24,000 clones, more than 75% of them seen just once. The source was CD4+ T cells from peripheral blood mononuclear cells, collected in the second trimester of pregnancy. These receptors came from a female donor in good health, enrolled as a control in a pregnancy study. Each CDR3 is given with its conserved first and last residue. D genes are given only for firm matches. Size is stated for part of the rows, as once, few or many counts, or as a class when the clone is expanded.

>NA|NA|TRBV18|TRBJ1-1
CASSPQGNTEAFF
TGTGCCAGCTCACCCCAGGGGAACACTGAAGCTTTCTTT
>NA|NA|TRBV7-3|TRBJ2-5
CASSLFFPLHRGGQETQYF
TGTGCCAGCAGCTTATTCTTTCCCCTCCACAGGGGGGGTCAAGAGACCCAGTACTTC
>TRBD1|NA|TRBV13|TRBJ2-5
CASRSRQGGLETQYF
TGTGCCAGCAGGTCCCGACAGGGTGGATTGGAGACCCAGTACTTC
>TRBD1|NA|TRBV2|TRBJ2-7
CASSPQGASFTYEQYF
TGTGCCAGCTCACCTCAGGGGGCTTCCTTTACCTACGAGCAGTACTTC
>NA|NA|TRBV5-1|TRBJ2-7
CASSLTSSSYEQYF
TGCGCCAGCAGCTTGACTAGCAGTTCCTACGAGCAGTACTTC
>NA|NA|TRBV6-6|TRBJ1-5
CARPVGPCGNQPQHF
TGTGCCAGACCGGTGGGGCCTTGCGGCAATCAGCCCCAGCATTTT
>TRBD1|NA|TRBV5-4|TRBJ2-3
CASSRDRVIDTQYF
TGTGCCAGCAGCCGGGACAGGGTTATTGATACGCAGTATTTT
>TRBD1|NA|TRBV10-3|TRBJ2-2
CAIPYPKGQGRLPSRPPGELFF
TGTGCCATCCCCTATCCGAAGGGACAGGGGCGGCTCCCCTCGCGGCCCCCCGGGGAGCTGTTTTTT
>NA|NA|TRBV27|TRBJ2-7
CASSFTGNYEQYF
TGTGCCAGCAGTTTCACCGGGAACTACGAGCAGTACTTC
>NA|once|TRBV2|TRBJ1-5
CASSSRVHQPQHF
TGTGCCAGCAGTTCGCGGGTCCATCAGCCCCAGCATTTT
>TRBD1|NA|TRBV28|TRBJ1-1
CASSFSGTGLNTEAFF
TGTGCCAGCAGTTTCTCCGGGACAGGGTTGAACACTGAAGCTTTCTTT
>NA|NA|TRBV7-3|TRBJ1-4
CASSEGAREKLFF
TGTGCCAGCAGCGAAGGGGCTAGGGAAAAACTGTTTTTT
>NA|NA|TRBV5-1|TRBJ2-5
CASSLDGATAQYF
TGCGCCAGCAGCTTGGATGGGGCGACGGCCCAGTACTTC
>NA|NA|TRBV5-6|TRBJ1-5
CASSLVGGPSYSNQPQHF
TGTGCCAGCAGCTTGGTCGGGGGTCCTTCTTATAGCAATCAGCCCCAGCATTTT
>NA|NA|TRBV21-1|TRBJ1-6
CASSKRDRENNSPLHF
TGTGCCAGCAGCAAACGGGACAGGGAAAATAATTCACCCCTCCACTTT
>NA|NA|TRBV5-1|TRBJ2-7
CASSLAVQVGTHEQYF
TGCGCCAGCAGCTTGGCCGTTCAGGTAGGCACCCACGAGCAGTACTTC
>NA|NA|TRBV4-1|TRBJ2-3
CASSEVTDTQYF
TGCGCCAGCAGCGAGGTCACAGATACGCAGTATTTT
>NA|NA|TRBV7-8|TRBJ1-2
CASSHREKGGYTF
TGTGCCAGCAGCCACAGGGAAAAAGGGGGCTACACCTTC
>NA|NA|TRBV27|TRBJ1-1
CASSLSPRLNTEAFF
TGTGCCAGCAGTTTATCCCCGAGATTGAACACTGAAGCTTTCTTT
>TRBD1|few|TRBV27|TRBJ1-6
CASSFLTGPIAGSPLHF
TGTGCCAGCAGTTTCCTGACAGGGCCCATCGCGGGATCACCCCTCCACTTT
>TRBD2|NA|TRBV7-2|TRBJ2-7
CASSVIRLARYYEQYF
TGTGCCAGCAGCGTAATTCGACTAGCCCGATACTACGAGCAGTACTTC
>TRBD2|NA|TRBV11-3|TRBJ2-1
CASSLGTSGSNNEQFF
TGTGCCAGCAGCTTAGGGACTAGCGGGAGTAACAATGAGCAGTTCTTC
>NA|NA|TRBV2|TRBJ2-7
CASSGGNPYEQYF
TGTGCCAGCAGTGGGGGCAATCCCTACGAGCAGTACTTC
>TRBD2|NA|TRBV6-1|TRBJ2-7
CASSEALRGGSAYEQYF
TGTGCCAGCAGTGAAGCGCTTCGGGGGGGAAGCGCCTACGAGCAGTACTTC
>NA|NA|TRBV30|TRBJ2-7
CAWSGASSYYEQYF
TGTGCCTGGAGTGGGGCTAGCTCATACTACGAGCAGTACTTC
>NA|NA|TRBV10-3|TRBJ2-1
CAISESSTGQFF
TGTGCCATCAGTGAGTCTTCAACCGGGCAGTTCTTC
>TRBD2|NA|TRBV7-9|TRBJ2-1
CASSLLAGGYNEQFF
TGTGCCAGCAGCTTACTAGCGGGGGGCTACAATGAGCAGTTCTTC
>NA|NA|TRBV25-1|TRBJ2-5
CASSEPGASDETQYF
TGTGCCAGCAGTGAACCCGGGGCTAGCGACGAGACCCAGTACTTC
>NA|once|TRBV7-3|TRBJ2-2
CASSGEVAGAVNTGELFF
TGTGCCAGCAGCGGAGAGGTGGCGGGCGCCGTGAACACCGGGGAGCTGTTTTTT
>TRBD2|few|TRBV7-9|TRBJ2-1
CASSVPSGGLYNEQFF
TGTGCCAGCAGCGTCCCGTCGGGGGGGCTCTACAATGAGCAGTTCTTC
>TRBD1|NA|TRBV5-1|TRBJ1-2
CASSFTGGRQGYTF
TGCGCCAGCAGCTTTACAGGGGGACGTCAAGGCTACACCTTC
>TRBD1|NA|TRBV4-3|TRBJ1-2
CASSQAGQGGGYTF
TGCGCCAGCAGCCAAGCGGGACAGGGGGGAGGCTACACCTTC
>NA|NA|TRBV6-1|TRBJ2-1
CASSEALTAHNEQFF
TGTGCCAGCAGTGAAGCATTGACAGCTCACAATGAGCAGTTCTTC
>NA|NA|TRBV10-1|TRBJ2-3
CASSGAITDTQYF
TGCGCCAGCAGTGGGGCCATCACAGATACGCAGTATTTT
>TRBD1|NA|TRBV7-2|TRBJ1-2
CASSTVRQGGYGYTF
TGTGCCAGCAGCACCGTGCGACAGGGCGGCTATGGCTACACCTTC
>TRBD2|NA|TRBV28|TRBJ2-2
CASSWTSGSFVGTGELFF
TGTGCCAGCAGTTGGACTAGCGGGAGCTTCGTGGGCACCGGGGAGCTGTTTTTT
>TRBD1|few|TRBV28|TRBJ1-3
CASSSTGRNTIYF
TGTGCCAGCAGTTCGACAGGGCGAAACACCATATATTTT
>TRBD1|NA|TRBV4-3|TRBJ1-4
CASSHTHRGTNEKLFF
TGCGCCAGCAGCCATACCCACAGGGGCACTAATGAAAAACTGTTTTTT
>NA|NA|TRBV19|TRBJ1-3
CASTPPDRFAGNTIYF
TGTGCCAGTACCCCACCGGACAGATTTGCTGGAAACACCATATATTTT
>TRBD1|NA|TRBV19|TRBJ1-6
CASSTRGQGPASPLHF
TGTGCCAGTAGTACACGGGGACAGGGGCCAGCTTCACCCCTCCACTTT
>TRBD2|NA|TRBV19|TRBJ2-3
CASSRGGLGDTQYF
TGTGCCAGTTCCCGGGGGGGCTTAGGAGATACGCAGTATTTT
>NA|NA|TRBV29-1|TRBJ2-3
CSVPGADTQYF
TGCAGCGTTCCAGGGGCAGATACGCAGTATTTT
>TRBD1|NA|TRBV7-7|TRBJ2-5
CASRLLGQGQETQYF
TGTGCTAGCAGGTTACTTGGACAGGGTCAAGAGACCCAGTACTTC
>NA|NA|TRBV7-3|TRBJ2-5
CASSLAPGKQETQYF
TGTGCCAGCAGCTTAGCCCCGGGGAAGCAAGAGACCCAGTACTTC
>TRBD1|NA|TRBV9|TRBJ1-1
CASSWTGDTEAFF
TGTGCCAGCAGCTGGACAGGGGATACTGAAGCTTTCTTT
>NA|NA|TRBV6-6|TRBJ2-5
CATGTETQYF
TGTGCCACGGGTACGGAGACCCAGTACTTC
>NA|NA|TRBV30|TRBJ2-1
CAWRQGSNNEQFF
TGTGCCTGGAGACAGGGATCGAACAATGAGCAGTTCTTC
>NA|few|TRBV25-1|TRBJ1-6
CASRGHTGGGGNSPLHF
TGTGCCAGCAGGGGCCACACGGGAGGGGGTGGGAATTCACCCCTCCACTTT
>TRBD2|NA|TRBV11-2|TRBJ2-7
CASSPTSGGIYEQYF
TGTGCCAGCAGCCCCACTAGCGGGGGGATCTACGAGCAGTACTTC
>TRBD2|NA|TRBV18|TRBJ2-5
CASSPRMAGGETQYF
TGTGCCAGCTCACCAAGGATGGCGGGGGGCGAGACCCAGTACTTC
>NA|NA|TRBV9|TRBJ2-5
CASSVGGGGATQYF
TGTGCCAGCAGCGTAGGAGGGGGGGGCGCGACCCAGTACTTC
>TRBD2|NA|TRBV7-8|TRBJ2-7
CASSSLAGGPYEQYF
TGTGCCAGCAGCTCGTTAGCGGGAGGGCCCTACGAGCAGTACTTC
>NA|NA|TRBV9|TRBJ1-4
CASSVDGGIGEKLFF
TGTGCCAGCAGCGTAGACGGGGGGATCGGTGAAAAACTGTTTTTT
>NA|NA|TRBV19|TRBJ1-5
CASSQQGTQPQHF
TGTGCCAGTAGCCAACAGGGTACCCAGCCCCAGCATTTT
>TRBD1|NA|TRBV5-1|TRBJ1-6
CASSAPGQGNSPLHF
TGCGCCAGCAGCGCACCGGGACAGGGGAACTCACCCCTCCACTTT
>NA|few|TRBV10-1|TRBJ2-2
CASSESYGSTGELFF
TGCGCCAGCAGTGAGTCTTACGGGAGTACCGGGGAGCTGTTTTTT
>NA|NA|TRBV5-1|TRBJ2-7
CASSLGGDGPYEQYF
TGCGCCAGCAGCTTGGGCGGGGACGGTCCCTACGAGCAGTACTTC
>NA|NA|TRBV5-1|TRBJ2-7
CASSISASSYEQYF
TGCGCCAGCAGCATTAGTGCGAGCTCCTACGAGCAGTACTTC
>TRBD1|NA|TRBV4-1|TRBJ2-3
CASSQPPGQRTDTQYF
TGCGCCAGCAGCCAACCCCCGGGACAGCGCACAGATACGCAGTATTTT
>NA|once|TRBV6-1|TRBJ2-3
CASSGLVGSDTQYF
TGTGCCAGCAGTGGACTAGTTGGGTCAGATACGCAGTATTTT